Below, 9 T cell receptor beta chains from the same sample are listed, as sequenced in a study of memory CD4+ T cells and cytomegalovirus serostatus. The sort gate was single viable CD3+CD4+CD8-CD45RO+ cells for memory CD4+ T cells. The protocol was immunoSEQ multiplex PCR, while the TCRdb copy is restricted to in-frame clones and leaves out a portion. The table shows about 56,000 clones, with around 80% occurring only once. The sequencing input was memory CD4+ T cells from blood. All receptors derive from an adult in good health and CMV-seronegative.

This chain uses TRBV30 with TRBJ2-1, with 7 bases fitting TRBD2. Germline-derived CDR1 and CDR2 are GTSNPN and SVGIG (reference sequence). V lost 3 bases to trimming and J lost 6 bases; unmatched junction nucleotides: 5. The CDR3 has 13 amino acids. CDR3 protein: CAWRKRGRNEQFF. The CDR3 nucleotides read TGTGCCTGGAGAAAGCGGGGCCGCAATGAGCAGTTCTTC.

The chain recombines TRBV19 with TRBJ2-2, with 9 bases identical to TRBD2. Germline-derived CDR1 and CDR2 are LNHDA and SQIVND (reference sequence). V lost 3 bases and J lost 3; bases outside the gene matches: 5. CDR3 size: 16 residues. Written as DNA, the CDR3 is TGTGCCAGTAGTATGGGTAGCGGGGGTTACACCGGGGAGCTGTTTTTT. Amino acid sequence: CASSMGSGGYTGELFF. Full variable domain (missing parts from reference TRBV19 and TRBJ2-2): DGGITQSPKYLFRKEGQNVTLSCEQNLNHDAMYWYRQDPGQGLRLIYYSQIVNDFQKGDIAEGYSVSREKKESFPLTVTSAQKNPTAFYLCASSMGSGGYTGELFFGEGSRLTVL.

The CDR3 coding sequence is TGTGCCAGCAGCTTAGGTCCGAGGGAGACCCAGTACTTC. The encoded protein is CASSLGPRETQYF. The chain has TRBV7-8 and TRBJ2-5; the D is unclear. Looked up from germline, CDR1 is SGHVS and CDR2 is FQNEAQ. V shed 1 base and J shed 5 bases, with 8 bases lying between them. This CDR3 spans 13 amino acids.

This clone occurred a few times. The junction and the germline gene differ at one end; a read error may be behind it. The CDR3 DNA is TGTGCTAGCAGCTTTGCCGTGGGGTCTGGAAACACCATATATTTT. Translating it yields CASSFAVGSGNTIYF. The chain links TRBV7-7 to TRBJ1-3; D call uncertain. CDR3 length: 15 amino acids. Germline V lookup: CDR1 SSHAT, CDR2 FNYEAQ (reference sequence).

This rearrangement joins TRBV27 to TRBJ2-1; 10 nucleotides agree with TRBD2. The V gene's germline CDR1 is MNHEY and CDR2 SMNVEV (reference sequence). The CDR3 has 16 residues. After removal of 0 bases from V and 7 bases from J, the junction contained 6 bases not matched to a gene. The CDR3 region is CASSLSERGGRNEQFF. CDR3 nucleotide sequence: TGTGCCAGCAGTTTATCTGAGCGGGGGGGCCGGAATGAGCAGTTCTTC.

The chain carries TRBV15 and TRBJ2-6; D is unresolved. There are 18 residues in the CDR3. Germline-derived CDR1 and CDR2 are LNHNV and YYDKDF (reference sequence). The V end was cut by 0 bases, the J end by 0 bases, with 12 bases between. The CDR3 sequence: CATSRDRLSGSGANVLTF. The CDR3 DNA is TGTGCCACCAGCAGAGATCGTCTTTCAGGCTCTGGGGCCAACGTCCTGACTTTC.

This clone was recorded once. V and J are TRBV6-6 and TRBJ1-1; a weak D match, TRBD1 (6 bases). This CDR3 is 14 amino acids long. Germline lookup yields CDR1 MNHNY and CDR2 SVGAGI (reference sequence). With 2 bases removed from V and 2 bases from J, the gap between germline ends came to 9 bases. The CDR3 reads CASSYRDINTEAFF. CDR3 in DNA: TGTGCCAGCAGTTACAGGGACATTAACACTGAAGCTTTCTTT.

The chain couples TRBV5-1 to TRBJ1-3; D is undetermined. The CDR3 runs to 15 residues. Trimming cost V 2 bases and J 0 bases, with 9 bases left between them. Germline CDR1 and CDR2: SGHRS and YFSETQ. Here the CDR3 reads CASSFEGVSGNTIYF. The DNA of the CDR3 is TGCGCCAGCAGCTTCGAGGGCGTCTCTGGAAACACCATATATTTT.

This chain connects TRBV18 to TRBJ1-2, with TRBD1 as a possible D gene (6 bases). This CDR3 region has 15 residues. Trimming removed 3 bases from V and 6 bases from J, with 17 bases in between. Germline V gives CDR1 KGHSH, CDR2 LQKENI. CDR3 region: CASSPGQYLGDGYTF. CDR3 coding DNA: TGTGCCAGCTCACCTGGACAGTACTTAGGAGATGGCTACACCTTC.